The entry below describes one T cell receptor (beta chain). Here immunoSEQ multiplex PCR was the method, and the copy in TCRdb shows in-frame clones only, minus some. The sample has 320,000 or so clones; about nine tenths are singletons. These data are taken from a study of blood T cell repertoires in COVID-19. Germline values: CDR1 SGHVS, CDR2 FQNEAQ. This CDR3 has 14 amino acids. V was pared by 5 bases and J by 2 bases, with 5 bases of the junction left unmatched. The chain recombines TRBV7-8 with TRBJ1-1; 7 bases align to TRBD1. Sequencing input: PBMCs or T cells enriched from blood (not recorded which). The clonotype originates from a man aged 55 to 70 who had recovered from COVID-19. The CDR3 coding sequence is TGTGCCAGCAGCCTGGGACAGACAAACACTGAAGCTTTCTTT. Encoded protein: CASSLGQTNTEAFF.